Below are 24 T cell receptor beta chains sequenced from a single sample in a study of T cell responses to AZD1222 COVID-19 vaccine (dated by TCRdb to the early 2020s). The receptor library was made with the immunoSEQ multiplex PCR assay. The clones in this table, taken by TCRdb from immuneACCESS, are in-frame only. Not every clone is retained; where verified, under half of the shortfall comes from an unresolved V gene, and the cause of the rest is unknown. This sample gives roughly 110,000 clones in total; roughly 90% of them show up just once. The ten largest clones capture less than 6% of the sample. This specimen's time point label, interpreted: baseline before first vaccination. The source material was peripheral blood, sampled on day 0 of AZD1222 vaccination. Receptor source: an adult in good health.

The rearrangement links TRBV19 to TRBJ1-2; D is ambiguous. Germline assignment: CDR1 LNHDA and CDR2 SQIVND (reference sequence). Trimming left V 6 bases short and J 5 bases short, with 13 bases between. The CDR3 is made up of 13 amino acids. CDR3 DNA: TGTGCCAGTAGAAACCGGGCCCTATATGGCTACACCTTC. Protein sequence: CASRNRALYGYTF. The full variable domain, with the rest looked up from reference TRBV19 and TRBJ1-2, is DGGITQSPKYLFRKEGQNVTLSCEQNLNHDAMYWYRQDPGQGLRLIYYSQIVNDFQKGDIAEGYSVSREKKESFPLTVTSAQKNPTAFYLCASRNRALYGYTFGSGTRLTVV.

V gene TRBV24-1 combines with J gene TRBJ1-1; 8 bases align to TRBD1. This CDR3 region has 12 residues. V shed 2 bases, J shed 10 bases, and the junction held 2 bases outside the gene matches. Looked up from germline, CDR1 is KGHDR and CDR2 is SFDVKD. The CDR3: CATSDSDRVAFF. As DNA, the CDR3 is TGTGCCACCAGTGATTCGGACAGGGTAGCTTTCTTT.

This clone showed up just once. This chain uses TRBV19 with TRBJ1-5; the D is unclear. This CDR3 contains 14 residues. Germline V gene lookup returns CDR1 LNHDA and CDR2 SQIVND (reference sequence). V was clipped by 5 bases and J by 4 bases, with 12 bases between them. The CDR3 region has the DNA TGTGCCAGTAGTCTTACCCGGTGGAATCAGCCCCAGCATTTT. It encodes CASSLTRWNQPQHF.

This clone came up once. In nucleotides, the CDR3 is TGTGCCATCAGTCCGGCAGTCATCGTCACCGGGGAGCTGTTTTTT. It translates to CAISPAVIVTGELFF. The chain joins TRBV10-3 to TRBJ2-2, with unresolved D. CDR1 and CDR2 (germline): ENHRY, SYGVKD. The V end lost 5 bases, the J end lost 4 bases, and 14 bases lay between the germline ends. CDR3 length equals 15 residues.

The chain has TRBV5-1 and TRBJ2-7; D is ambiguous. V lost 1 base and J lost 0, with 11 bases in between. The germline V gene has CDR1 SGHRS and CDR2 YFSETQ. This CDR3 is 15 amino acids long. Here the CDR3 reads CASSLNVASSYEQYF. The CDR3 region has the DNA TGCGCCAGCAGCTTGAATGTTGCGAGCTCCTACGAGCAGTACTTC. Full variable domain (outside the CDR3, taken from reference TRBV5-1 and TRBJ2-7): KAGVTQTPRYLIKTRGQQVTLSCSPISGHRSVSWYQQTPGQGLQFLFEYFSETQRNKGNFPGRFSGRQFSNSRSEMNVSTLELGDSALYLCASSLNVASSYEQYFGPGTRLTVT.

The chain carries TRBV28 and TRBJ1-6; D perhaps matches TRBD1 (5 bases). V was clipped by 5 bases and J by 5 bases, with 19 bases between them. CDR3 size: 17 residues. CDR1 and CDR2 from the germline V gene are MDHEN and SYDVKM. The CDR3 nucleotides are TGTGCCAGCAGTCCCCTGACCGACAGACGAAATAATTCACCCCTCCACTTT. It is translated as CASSPLTDRRNNSPLHF.

There are a few counts of this clone. The DNA for the CDR3 is TGTGCCAGCAGCGTGGGCTCCAGGGAGCGAAACACCATATATTTT. This translates into CASSVGSRERNTIYF. The chain has TRBV9 and TRBJ1-3; D is possibly TRBD1 (5 bases). V gave up 2 bases and J gave up 5 bases, with 14 bases separating them. The CDR3 runs 15 residues. From germline, CDR1 is SGDLS and CDR2 YYNGEE.

V gene TRBV14 combines with J gene TRBJ1-5, with TRBD1 as a possible D gene (5 bases). In germline, CDR1 is SGHDN, CDR2 FVKESK. Trimming removed 0 bases at V and 0 bases at J, with 12 bases between. The length of the CDR3 is 17 residues. This chain's CDR3 is CASSQDFREGSNQPQHF. The DNA of the CDR3 is TGTGCCAGCAGCCAAGATTTCAGGGAGGGTAGCAATCAGCCCCAGCATTTT.

This clone was found once. The V call is TRBV5-1, the J call TRBJ2-7, with 8 positions matching TRBD1. This CDR3 is built from 15 residues. J lost 1 base, V lost 4 bases, and 7 bases had no gene match. In germline, CDR1 is SGHRS, CDR2 YFSETQ. CDR3 DNA: TGCGCCAGCAGCCATGGACAGGGATCTTCCTACGAGCAGTACTTC. Amino acid sequence: CASSHGQGSSYEQYF.

This clone was recorded only once. The J gene is TRBJ1-5, the V gene TRBV18; 10 bases are shared with TRBD1. The ends lost 4 bases at V and 7 bases at J; junction bases unmatched: 4. Per the germline V gene, CDR1 is KGHSH and CDR2 is LQKENI. CDR3 length equals 14 residues. CDR3 amino acids: CASSLGTGEQPQHF. DNA of the CDR3: TGTGCCAGCTCACTGGGGACAGGGGAACAGCCCCAGCATTTT. Together with reference TRBV18 and TRBJ1-5, the CDR3 gives the full variable domain: NAGVMQNPRHLVRRRGQEARLRCSPMKGHSHVYWYRQLPEEGLKFMVYLQKENIIDESGMPKERFSAEFPKEGPSILRIQQVVRGDSAAYFCASSLGTGEQPQHFGDGTRLSIL.

The chain links TRBV7-9 to TRBJ2-3; D gene uncertain. CDR1 is SEHNR, CDR2 FQNEAQ, per germline (reference sequence). The CDR3 runs 14 residues. The V and J ends lost 6 bases and 6 bases respectively, with 16 bases between them. CDR3 in amino acids: CASSYGWVGDTQYF. CDR3 bases: TGTGCCAGCAGTTATGGATGGGTGGGGGATACGCAGTATTTT.

This chain uses TRBV5-1 with TRBJ1-5, with D perhaps TRBD1 (5 bases). V lost 5 bases to trimming and J lost 6 bases, with 24 bases between them. In germline, CDR1 is SGHRS, CDR2 YFSETQ. The CDR3 contains 17 residues. In DNA, the CDR3 is TGCGCCAGCAGTCGGGCCCCCTCCGAGGGGCGAGGTCAGCCCCAGCATTTT. This encodes CASSRAPSEGRGQPQHF. The entire variable domain, with the rest obtained from reference TRBV5-1 and TRBJ1-5, is as follows: KAGVTQTPRYLIKTRGQQVTLSCSPISGHRSVSWYQQTPGQGLQFLFEYFSETQRNKGNFPGRFSGRQFSNSRSEMNVSTLELGDSALYLCASSRAPSEGRGQPQHFGDGTRLSIL.

The chain recombines TRBV9 with TRBJ2-7; the D gene is possibly TRBD1 (5 bases). The V end lost 4 bases, the J end lost 2 bases, and 10 bases lay between the germline ends. The germline CDR1 and CDR2 sequences are SGDLS and YYNGEE. The CDR3 is made up of 13 amino acids. CDR3 residues: CASSPTGTYEQYF. The CDR3 coding sequence is TGTGCCAGCAGCCCCACAGGAACCTACGAGCAGTACTTC.

This chain connects TRBV6-5 to TRBJ1-2, with D possibly TRBD1 on 5 matching bases. Germline CDR1 is MNHEY and CDR2 is SVGAGI. Deletions cut 2 bases from V and 6 bases from J, with 13 bases between. The CDR3 extends over 14 amino acids. The CDR3: CASSYRGLVDGYTF. DNA of the CDR3: TGTGCCAGCAGTTACAGGGGCTTAGTCGATGGCTACACCTTC.

The chain couples TRBV6-5 to TRBJ1-1, with 8 bases lining up with TRBD1. Germline V gene sequence: CDR1 MNHEY, CDR2 SVGAGI. The CDR3 consists of 14 residues. Unmatched junction bases numbered 7, after V lost 6 bases and J lost 4 bases. The CDR3 sequence is CASRPTGGGTEAFF. The CDR3 nucleotides are TGTGCCAGCAGACCCACAGGGGGTGGCACTGAAGCTTTCTTT.

This clone came up once. This sequence joins TRBV27 and TRBJ2-1; D is uncertain. V gave up 6 bases and J gave up 0 bases, with 12 bases separating them. This CDR3 comprises 15 residues. The germline V gene has CDR1 MNHEY and CDR2 SMNVEV (reference sequence). The CDR3 DNA follows: TGTGCCAGCAGACTTAGGGTTAGCTCCTACAATGAGCAGTTCTTC. Protein product: CASRLRVSSYNEQFF.

The V and J genes are TRBV7-3 and TRBJ2-1; 12 bases are shared with TRBD2. The CDR3 length is 15 residues. Germline CDR1 is SGHTA and CDR2 is FQGTGA. With V trimmed by 5 bases and J by 4 bases, 3 bases remained unmatched. The CDR3 is CASSRTSGDYNEQFF. The CDR3 DNA is TGTGCCAGCAGCCGGACTAGCGGGGATTACAATGAGCAGTTCTTC.

This rearrangement joins TRBV7-9 to TRBJ1-4; 9 nucleotides agree with TRBD1. From germline, CDR1 is SEHNR and CDR2 FQNEAQ (reference sequence). Trimming cost V 4 bases and J 7 bases; bases outside gene matches: 7. The CDR3 loop spans 15 amino acids. The CDR3 coding sequence is TGTGCCAGCAGCTCTGGGACAGGGCTAGGTGAAAAACTGTTTTTT. Protein: CASSSGTGLGEKLFF.

The genes are TRBV20-1 and TRBJ2-3; no clear D gene. CDR3 length: 11 amino acids. V was clipped by 0 bases and J by 5 bases, with 3 bases between them. The germline CDR1 and CDR2 sequences are DFQATT and SNEGSKA (reference sequence). The CDR3 sequence is CSARERDTQYF. CDR3 nucleotide sequence: TGCAGTGCTAGAGAAAGAGATACGCAGTATTTT.

V usage is TRBV7-8 and J usage is TRBJ2-1; a weak D match, TRBD2 (5 bases). Germline-derived CDR1 and CDR2 are SGHVS and FQNEAQ. The CDR3 is 16 residues long. With 6 bases removed from V and 0 bases from J, the gap between germline ends came to 15 bases. CDR3: CASSLRAASSYNEQFF. CDR3 in DNA: TGTGCCAGCAGTCTGAGAGCGGCGAGCTCCTACAATGAGCAGTTCTTC.

CDR3 DNA: TGTGCCAGCAGCTTAAATGGCCTAGAAGGGGGCTACACCTTC. Translated, it gives CASSLNGLEGGYTF. The chain is built from TRBV7-3 and TRBJ1-2; no definite D call. Germline-derived CDR1 and CDR2 are SGHTA and FQGTGA. Trimming shortened V by 1 base and J by 8 bases, and 14 bases separated the two germline ends. This CDR3 is built from 14 residues.

The genes are TRBV19 and TRBJ2-1; weak D call: TRBD2 (7 bases). Germline CDR1 is LNHDA and CDR2 is SQIVND (reference sequence). V shed 5 bases and J shed 2 bases, with 16 bases lying between them. This CDR3 is built from 16 residues. CDR3 sequence (DNA): TGTGCCAGTAGTCCCAGGAGGGGGGGCGCCTACAATGAGCAGTTCTTC. Its translation: CASSPRRGGAYNEQFF.

This rearrangement joins TRBV19 to TRBJ1-6; D is unclear. V dropped 3 bases and J dropped 8 bases, with 11 bases sitting between them. CDR3 length equals 14 residues. Germline V gives CDR1 LNHDA, CDR2 SQIVND (reference sequence). The CDR3 loop reads CASSIFGVDSPLHF. CDR3 DNA sequence: TGTGCCAGTAGTATTTTCGGGGTTGATTCACCCCTCCACTTT. The entire variable domain, with the rest obtained from reference TRBV19 and TRBJ1-6, is as follows: DGGITQSPKYLFRKEGQNVTLSCEQNLNHDAMYWYRQDPGQGLRLIYYSQIVNDFQKGDIAEGYSVSREKKESFPLTVTSAQKNPTAFYLCASSIFGVDSPLHFGNGTRLTVT.

The chain couples TRBV12-3 or TRBV12-4 to TRBJ2-5; possible D gene TRBD1, 5 bases. The CDR3 totals 13 residues. V was shortened by 2 bases and J by 5 bases, with 9 bases between the two germline ends. For the CDR3, the DNA is TGTGCCAGCAGTTTACAGGGCCCGGAGACCCAGTACTTC. Residues: CASSLQGPETQYF.